Listed below are T cell receptor beta chains from one sample, sequenced in a study of T cell changes during pregnancy in multiple sclerosis. Method: immunoSEQ multiplex PCR; TCRdb's copy keeps in-frame clones and lacks some. The sample includes tens of thousands of clones, around nine tenths of them seen just once. The sequences come from CD4+ T cells from peripheral blood mononuclear cells, collected in the third trimester of pregnancy. All receptors derive from a female donor in good health, enrolled as a control in a pregnancy study. The CDR3 runs from the conserved cysteine through the conserved F or W. Each record gives: V gene, CDR3 length, D gene, J gene, clone size, CDR3 DNA, CDR3 protein. The D gene is left open where the match is weak. Expanded clones get a size class; other rows say once, few or many, or leave the size out.

TRBV10-3,11,-,TRBJ1-2,-,TGTGCCATCAGTGCAGGGGAAGGCTACACCTTC,CAISAGEGYTF
TRBV19,14,-,TRBJ1-1,-,TGTGCCAGTAGTAAAACCGGGGGAACGGTTGAAGCTTTCTTT,CASSKTGGTVEAFF
TRBV27,16,TRBD1,TRBJ2-5,-,TGTGCCAGCAGTGAAAGACAGGGGGCGCTTCAAGGGACCCAGTACTTC,CASSERQGALQGTQYF
TRBV29-1,13,TRBD2,TRBJ2-7,few,TGCAGCGTTGTAGGGACTAGCGGGTACGAGCAGTACTTC,CSVVGTSGYEQYF
TRBV6-5,15,-,TRBJ2-1,-,TGTGCCAGCAGTTACGGGACTCGGGTTCGTGATGAGCAGTTCTTC,CASSYGTRVRDEQFF
TRBV18,14,TRBD1,TRBJ1-2,-,TGTGCCAGCTCACCAAGACAGGGGGCTAATGGCTACACCTTC,CASSPRQGANGYTF
TRBV19,16,TRBD1,TRBJ2-3,-,TGTGCCAGTAGTATGGGGCCAGGGGGACGCACAGATACGCAGTATTTT,CASSMGPGGRTDTQYF
TRBV5-1,13,TRBD1,TRBJ1-2,-,TGCGCCAGCAGCACGGGACAGAACTATGGCTACACCTTC,CASSTGQNYGYTF
TRBV6-6,16,TRBD2,TRBJ2-1,-,TGTGCCAGCAGTTTCCCAACTAGCGGGACGCCTGGTGAGCAGTTCTTC,CASSFPTSGTPGEQFF
TRBV29-1,13,TRBD1,TRBJ1-6,-,TGCAGCGTGGGACAGGGAAATAATTCACCCCTCCACTTT,CSVGQGNNSPLHF
TRBV13,14,-,TRBJ1-6,-,TGTGCCAGCAGCTTAGCGGGGAGGGTAGGAACCCTCCACTTT,CASSLAGRVGTLHF
TRBV6-1,15,TRBD1,TRBJ2-3,-,TGTGCCAGCAGCGTAGACAGGGGAGGCACAGATACGCAGTATTTT,CASSVDRGGTDTQYF
TRBV11-1,14,-,TRBJ2-3,-,TGTGCCAGCAATTTTGGAGGCCGCACAGATACGCAGTATTTT,CASNFGGRTDTQYF
TRBV6-5,16,-,TRBJ2-7,-,TGTGCCAGCAGTTACGGTATCGGACAGAGCTCCTACGAGCAGTACTTC,CASSYGIGQSSYEQYF
TRBV9,15,TRBD2,TRBJ2-7,-,TGTGCCAGCAGCGTAGCTGCTAGCGGAGGGCGCGAGCAGTACTTC,CASSVAASGGREQYF
TRBV7-8,14,-,TRBJ2-1,-,TGTGCCAGCAGCTTTACTAGGTTCCACAATGAGCAGTTCTTC,CASSFTRFHNEQFF
TRBV28,17,TRBD2,TRBJ2-1,once,TGTGCCAGCAGTTTTTCAAGTGCGGGAGGCTCCTACAATGAGCAGTTCTTC,CASSFSSAGGSYNEQFF
TRBV2,16,TRBD2,TRBJ2-5,-,TGTGCCAGCAGGGAGTCCGGGACTAGCGGGAGAGAGACCCAGTACTTC,CASRESGTSGRETQYF
TRBV5-4,13,-,TRBJ1-3,-,TGTGCCAGCAGCCAGATGACTGGAAACACCATATATTTT,CASSQMTGNTIYF
TRBV7-8,13,-,TRBJ2-6,-,TGTGCCAGCCGAGAGGCTGGGGCCAACGTCCTGACTTTC,CASREAGANVLTF
TRBV6-1,13,-,TRBJ1-5,-,TGTGCCAGCCACAGGGAAGTCAATCAGCCCCAGCATTTT,CASHREVNQPQHF
TRBV20-1,11,TRBD1,TRBJ1-2,-,TGCAGTGCTAGAGCAGGGGGCGGCTACACCTTC,CSARAGGGYTF
TRBV15,13,TRBD2,TRBJ2-7,-,TGTGCCACCGCCTGGGGAGGGTCGGGCGAGCAGTACTTC,CATAWGGSGEQYF
TRBV28,12,-,TRBJ2-7,-,TGTGCCAGCAGTTTGACAACCTACGAGCAGTACTTC,CASSLTTYEQYF
TRBV7-9,13,-,TRBJ2-7,-,TGTGCCAGCAGCTTAGTAGCTATGGGCGAGCAGTACTTC,CASSLVAMGEQYF
TRBV7-9,17,-,TRBJ1-1,-,TGTGCCAGCAGCTCCTGGGCCGGGAGATCCATGAACACTGAAGCTTTCTTT,CASSSWAGRSMNTEAFF
TRBV7-7,14,TRBD1,TRBJ2-1,-,TGTGCTAGCAGCCGACAGGGGTTTGGCGATGAGCAGTTCTTC,CASSRQGFGDEQFF
TRBV7-3,13,TRBD1,TRBJ2-2,-,TGTGCCAGCAGCTTCACAGGGGCCGGGGAGCTGTTTTTT,CASSFTGAGELFF
TRBV19,15,TRBD1,TRBJ1-2,-,TGTGCCAGTACCATAGGGCCAGGGGGCGTATATGGCTACACCTTC,CASTIGPGGVYGYTF
TRBV7-2,13,-,TRBJ2-5,-,TGTGCCAGCAGCTTAGCGGCCCAAGAGACCCAGTACTTC,CASSLAAQETQYF
TRBV2,14,-,TRBJ1-1,-,TGTGCCAGGAGGTACACAGGGCAGGTACGGGAAGCTTTCTTT,CARRYTGQVREAFF
TRBV6-5,13,TRBD2,TRBJ2-1,-,TGTGCCAGCAGCCCCACTAGCGGCAATGAGCAGTTCTTC,CASSPTSGNEQFF
TRBV7-2,15,TRBD2,TRBJ2-7,-,TGTGCCAGCAGCTTTAGCGGGAGGGCCTTTAATGAGCAGTACTTC,CASSFSGRAFNEQYF
TRBV2,14,-,TRBJ1-5,few,TGTGCCAGCAGTGAAGTAGTCCCGACGGGGCCCCAGCATTTT,CASSEVVPTGPQHF
TRBV30,15,-,TRBJ1-6,-,TGTGCCTGGAGCACCTTACCCAGGTTGGATTCACCCCTCCACTTT,CAWSTLPRLDSPLHF
TRBV18,16,TRBD1,TRBJ1-1,-,TGTGCCAGCTCAACAAGACAGGGAAGGACGGGCACTGAAGCTTTCTTT,CASSTRQGRTGTEAFF
TRBV7-9,12,-,TRBJ2-2,-,TGTGCCAGCAGCTTAACGGTCTGGGAGCTGTTTTTT,CASSLTVWELFF
TRBV20-1,11,TRBD1,TRBJ2-7,-,TGCAGTGCGGGGACAGCCTACGAGCAGTACTTC,CSAGTAYEQYF
TRBV30,14,-,TRBJ1-4,once,TGTGCCTGGAGTGTAGGAGGGGTTGGTGAAAAACTGTTTTTT,CAWSVGGVGEKLFF
TRBV7-2,15,-,TRBJ1-2,-,TGTGCCAGCAGCTTAGAACCTCAGGGGTTCAATGGCTACACCTTC,CASSLEPQGFNGYTF
TRBV7-3,13,-,TRBJ1-2,-,TGTGCCAGCAGCTTGAATCTTGAGGGTGGCTACACCTTC,CASSLNLEGGYTF
TRBV29-1,12,-,TRBJ2-7,-,TGCAGCGCTGGGGGACAAGCGAGCGAGCAGTACTTC,CSAGGQASEQYF
TRBV29-1,12,-,TRBJ2-7,-,TGCAGCGTTGAAGGCACAAGCTACGAGCAGTACTTC,CSVEGTSYEQYF
TRBV18,15,TRBD1,TRBJ2-7,once,TGTGCCAGCTCACCAGGAAGACAGGGAACGGGGGAGCAGTACTTC,CASSPGRQGTGEQYF
TRBV19,16,-,TRBJ2-6,-,TGTGCCAGTAACGCGCTGGCAGGCTCTGGGGCCAACGTCCTGACTTTC,CASNALAGSGANVLTF
TRBV4-1,15,TRBD1,TRBJ1-1,-,TGCGCCAGCAGCCAGGGGTACAGGGGTAGAACTGAAGCTTTCTTT,CASSQGYRGRTEAFF